This record covers a single TCR beta chain. The CDR3 contains 15 residues. Germline V gene data show CDR1 as SGDLS and CDR2 as YYNGEE. The V end lost 0 bases, the J end lost 2 bases, and 11 bases lay between the germline ends. The entry originates in a study of glioma-infiltrating T cells after dendritic cell vaccination. Study-wide background: Dendritic cells derived from monocytes and pulsed with autologous tumor lysate formed the vaccine. Patients received three intradermal dendritic cell vaccine injections at biweekly intervals.

PBMC were collected before vaccination, two weeks after the third vaccination, and at progression. Only in-frame clones appear in the TCRdb table, and some are missing; sequencing was by immunoSEQ multiplex PCR. The table records 93,000 or so clones, roughly 81% of them present only once. This TCR was sampled from a human donor with glioblastoma. The specimen comprised blood, sampled before dendritic cell vaccination. The chain combines TRBV9 with TRBJ2-5, with TRBD1 as a possible D gene (5 bases). CDR3 coding DNA: TGTGCCAGCAGCGTAGGTATGGGGCTTCAAGAGACCCAGTACTTC. Amino acids: CASSVGMGLQETQYF.